This TCR beta chain emerged from a study of blood T cell repertoires in COVID-19. Across the whole study: Acute and convalescent COVID-19 specimens originated in the United States, Italy and Spain. PBMCs, B-cell-depleted T cells, or T cells were the source of the cDNA or gDNA that made up the material.

Germline CDR1 reads MNHEY; CDR2 reads SVGEGT. The CDR3 loop spans 14 amino acids. V lost 4 bases and J lost 3, with 12 bases in between. In the authors' workflow: Reference gene primer amplification gave estimated nucleated cell counts. Generated by immunoSEQ multiplex PCR, the TCRdb table keeps only in-frame clones and is missing some. V and J calls and clone size are given by that table; D and trimming were obtained from the DNA. The repertoire holds about 360,000 clones, with 65% to 85% as singletons. The chain employs TRBV6-2 or TRBV6-3 and TRBJ2-5; D is possibly TRBD2 (5 bases). The sequencing input was peripheral blood. The TCR sequence derives from a man between 25 and 39 years old with active or convalescent COVID-19. CDR3 amino acids: CASSLTGTEETQYF. The CDR3 coding sequence is TGTGCCAGCAGTTTGACGGGAACCGAAGAGACCCAGTACTTC.